This TCR beta chain was identified in a study of T cell responses to AZD1222 COVID-19 vaccine. Whole-study results and caveats: Only 5 or 6 individuals given AZD1222 were seropositive at baseline. When two AZD1222 doses had been given, Spike-specific TCR breadth and depth rose. Nearly half of spike-specific TCRs reportedly go after variant regions that carry no mutations. Vaccine-associated CD4 TCRs ranged over spike, dominating at 160-218 and 743-854.

TCRdb keeps only in-frame clones here, not all; method: immunoSEQ multiplex PCR. This sample yields about 69,000 clones, of which less than 90% are seen a single time; roughly 23% belongs to the top ten. The V gene end was trimmed by 3 bases and the J gene end by 0 bases; junction bases not matched to a gene: 2. There are 14 residues in the CDR3. CDR1 is SGHRS, CDR2 YFSETQ, per germline. As regards this clone: What it binds is unknown.

The sequence was collected from an adult who received the AZD1222 COVID-19 vaccine. The V and J genes are TRBV5-1 and TRBJ1-1, with 7 bases matching TRBD1. The specimen was peripheral blood, collected 28 days after the second AZD1222 dose. The CDR3 protein is CASSSQGMNTEAFF. Here the CDR3 DNA reads TGCGCCAGCAGCTCACAGGGGATGAACACTGAAGCTTTCTTT.